Following are 16 T cell receptor beta chains from one sample sequenced in a study of blood T cell repertoires in COVID-19. The protocol was immunoSEQ multiplex PCR, while the TCRdb copy is restricted to in-frame clones and leaves out a portion. The repertoire includes under 450,000 clones, roughly 87% of them detected once, and 2.5% to 3.5% sits in the top ten. Sequencing input: PBMCs or T cells enriched from blood (not recorded which). These receptors originate from a woman younger than 45 who had recovered from COVID-19.

The CDR3 nucleotides read TGTGCCAGCAGTTACTCGGAGGTAAGCGTCTACAATGAGCAGTTCTTC. Protein sequence: CASSYSEVSVYNEQFF. The chain carries TRBV6-5 and TRBJ2-1, with a weak D call TRBD2 (5 bases). This CDR3 is built from 16 residues. The V end lost 0 bases, the J end lost 3 bases, and 12 bases lay between the germline ends. CDR1 and CDR2 from the germline V gene are MNHEY and SVGAGI.

This rearrangement joins TRBV5-4 to TRBJ1-2; 8 bases are shared with TRBD1. CDR1 is SGHNT and CDR2 is YYREEE in the germline V gene (reference sequence). This CDR3 has 15 residues. V trimming: 4 bases; J trimming: 5 bases; junction bases outside the gene matches: 10. CDR3 in amino acids: CASSDGVQGAYGYTF. Here the CDR3 DNA reads TGTGCCAGCAGCGATGGCGTCCAGGGGGCTTATGGCTACACCTTC.

The V call is TRBV19, the J call TRBJ2-6; D is perhaps TRBD1 (5 bases). Germline CDR1 reads LNHDA; CDR2 reads SQIVND (reference sequence). This CDR3 contains 18 residues. The ends were cut back, 6 bases at V and 4 bases at J, with 22 bases in the middle. The CDR3 region is CASRAWTESRVGANVLTF. DNA for the CDR3: TGTGCCAGTAGGGCTTGGACGGAGTCCAGGGTGGGGGCCAACGTCCTGACTTTC.

The J gene is TRBJ2-7, the V gene TRBV28, with TRBD2 matching over 10 bases. Germline CDR1 reads MDHEN; CDR2 reads SYDVKM. The CDR3 consists of 15 residues. The ends lost 4 bases at V and 2 bases at J; junction bases unmatched: 5. The CDR3 loop is CASSSPSGSPYEQYF. The CDR3 DNA reads as TGTGCCAGCAGTTCCCCTAGCGGGAGTCCCTACGAGCAGTACTTC.

The chain links TRBV30 to TRBJ1-6; the D is unclear. The CDR3 contains 15 residues. Germline-derived CDR1 and CDR2 are GTSNPN and SVGIG (reference sequence). Trimming removed 1 base at V and 0 bases at J, with 7 bases between. CDR3: CAWSEKSSYNSPLHF. CDR3 in DNA: TGTGCCTGGAGTGAGAAGAGCTCCTATAATTCACCCCTCCACTTT.

V usage is TRBV19 and J usage is TRBJ2-2; weak D call: TRBD1 (6 bases). Per germline, CDR1 LNHDA and CDR2 SQIVND (reference sequence). Trimming left V 8 bases short and J 1 base short, with 11 bases between. The CDR3 is 14 residues long. CDR3 amino acids: CASRPGQNTGELFF. The CDR3 nucleotides are TGTGCCAGTCGACCGGGACAGAACACCGGGGAGCTGTTTTTT.

The chain employs TRBV3-1 (or the pseudogene TRBV3-2) and TRBJ2-7, with D unresolved. Trimming cost V 5 bases and J 3 bases, with 8 bases left between them. The germline V gene encodes CDR1 LGHDT and CDR2 YNNKEL (reference sequence). CDR3 length equals 12 residues. This chain's CDR3 is CASSANVYEQYF. The CDR3 DNA sequence: TGTGCCAGCAGCGCTAACGTCTACGAGCAGTACTTC.

The chain employs TRBV27 and TRBJ2-1; 7 bases match TRBD2. The germline CDR1 and CDR2 sequences are MNHEY and SMNVEV (reference sequence). CDR3 length equals 16 residues. Trimming cost V 8 bases and J 7 bases; bases outside gene matches: 17. The CDR3 reads CASAREAGLSWNEQFF. CDR3 bases: TGTGCCAGCGCGCGTGAAGCGGGACTAAGTTGGAATGAGCAGTTCTTC.

The chain couples TRBV5-5 to TRBJ2-1, with a tentative D call TRBD2 (7 bases). The CDR3 has 16 residues. The V end was cut by 5 bases, the J end by 5 bases, with 20 bases between. Germline-derived CDR1 and CDR2 are SGHKS and YYEKEE (reference sequence). The CDR3 protein is CASSPYAGAGNNEQFF. CDR3 bases: TGTGCCAGCAGTCCCTACGCGGGGGCGGGAAACAATGAGCAGTTCTTC.

This chain links TRBV28 with TRBJ1-1, with 7 bases matching TRBD1. CDR3 size: 16 residues. Unmatched junction bases numbered 11, after V lost 6 bases and J lost 1 base. Germline V gene lookup returns CDR1 MDHEN and CDR2 SYDVKM. CDR3 bases: TGTGCCAGCAGGGACAGGTTTAACAGAGAGAACACTGAAGCTTTCTTT. The encoded protein is CASRDRFNRENTEAFF.

The chain uses TRBV28 and TRBJ1-1; 9 positions match TRBD1. The germline V gene has CDR1 MDHEN and CDR2 SYDVKM. V shed 5 bases and J 2 bases; nucleotides not matched to a gene: 6. There are 15 residues in the CDR3. This CDR3 reads CASSTPGQGNTEAFF. As DNA, the CDR3 is TGTGCCAGCAGTACCCCGGGACAGGGAAACACTGAAGCTTTCTTT.

Only one count was recorded for this clone. The chain is built from TRBV27 and TRBJ1-2; D gene uncertain. This CDR3 has 15 residues. Germline CDR1 and CDR2: MNHEY and SMNVEV (reference sequence). V lost 0 bases, J lost 1 base, and 9 bases lay in between. CDR3 protein: CASSLSGGINYGYTF. In nucleotides, the CDR3 is TGTGCCAGCAGTTTATCGGGAGGGATTAACTATGGCTACACCTTC.

This clone was seen just once. The rearrangement links TRBV14 to TRBJ1-6; D possibly corresponds to TRBD1 (6 bases). The CDR3 loop spans 14 amino acids. Germline V gives CDR1 SGHDN, CDR2 FVKESK. V lost 3 bases to trimming and J lost 8 bases, with 11 bases between them. CDR3 nucleotide sequence: TGTGCCAGCAGCCACTCGGGACATTATTCACCCCTCCACTTT. Translating it yields CASSHSGHYSPLHF. The entire variable domain, with the rest obtained from reference TRBV14 and TRBJ1-6, is as follows: EAGVTQFPSHSVIEKGQTVTLRCDPISGHDNLYWYRRVMGKEIKFLLHFVKESKQDESGMPNNRFLAERTGGTYSTLKVQPAELEDSGVYFCASSHSGHYSPLHFGNGTRLTVT.

V gene TRBV7-9 combines with J gene TRBJ1-5, with D possibly matching TRBD1 (6 bases). In germline, CDR1 is SEHNR, CDR2 FQNEAQ (reference sequence). Deletions cut 3 bases from V and 7 bases from J, with 13 bases between. This CDR3 region has 14 residues. CDR3 bases: TGTGCCAGCAGCTTGGGACAAGCGGGACAGCCCCAGCATTTT. It translates to CASSLGQAGQPQHF.

A few counts support this clone. The V and J genes are TRBV27 and TRBJ2-1, with a tentative D call TRBD2 (6 bases). Germline CDR1 MNHEY, CDR2 SMNVEV (reference sequence). The CDR3 length is 15 residues. Trimming took off 3 bases at V and 2 bases at J, with 11 bases between the two ends. The CDR3 protein is CASSFAGSPYNEQFF. As DNA, the CDR3 is TGTGCCAGCAGTTTTGCCGGGAGCCCCTACAATGAGCAGTTCTTC.

The genes are TRBV6-4 and TRBJ1-2; D is perhaps TRBD1 (6 bases). Germline V lookup: CDR1 MRHNA, CDR2 SNTAGT. V was shortened by 7 bases and J by 4 bases, with 16 bases between the two germline ends. CDR3 length equals 14 residues. The CDR3 protein is CASTLGAQPYGYTF. CDR3 bases: TGTGCCAGCACTTTGGGGGCGCAACCCTATGGCTACACCTTC.